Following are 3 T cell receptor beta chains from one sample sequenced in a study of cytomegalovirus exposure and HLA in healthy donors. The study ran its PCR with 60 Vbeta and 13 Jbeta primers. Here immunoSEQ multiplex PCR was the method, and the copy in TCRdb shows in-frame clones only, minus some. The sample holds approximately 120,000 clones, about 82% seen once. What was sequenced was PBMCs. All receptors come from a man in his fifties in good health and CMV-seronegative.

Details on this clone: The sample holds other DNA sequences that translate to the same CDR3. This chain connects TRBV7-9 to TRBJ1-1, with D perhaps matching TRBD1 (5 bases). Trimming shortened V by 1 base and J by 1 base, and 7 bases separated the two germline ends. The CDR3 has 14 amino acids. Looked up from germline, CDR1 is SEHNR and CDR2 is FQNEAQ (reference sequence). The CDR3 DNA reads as TGTGCCAGCAGCTTAGGCGGGGCGAACACTGAAGCTTTCTTT. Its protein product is CASSLGGANTEAFF.

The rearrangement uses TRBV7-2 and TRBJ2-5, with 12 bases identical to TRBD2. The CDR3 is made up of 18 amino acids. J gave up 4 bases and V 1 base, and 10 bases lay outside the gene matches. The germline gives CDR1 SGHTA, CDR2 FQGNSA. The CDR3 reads CASSLVGTSGYGTETQYF. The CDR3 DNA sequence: TGTGCCAGCAGCTTAGTCGGGACTAGCGGGTATGGGACAGAGACCCAGTACTTC.

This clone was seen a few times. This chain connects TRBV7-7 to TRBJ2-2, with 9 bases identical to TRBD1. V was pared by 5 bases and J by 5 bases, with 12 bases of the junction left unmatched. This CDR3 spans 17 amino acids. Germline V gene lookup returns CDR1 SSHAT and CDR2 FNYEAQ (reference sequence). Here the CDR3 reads CASSPGTGGYLTGELFF. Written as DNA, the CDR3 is TGTGCCAGCAGCCCTGGTACAGGGGGCTATCTGACCGGGGAGCTGTTTTTT.